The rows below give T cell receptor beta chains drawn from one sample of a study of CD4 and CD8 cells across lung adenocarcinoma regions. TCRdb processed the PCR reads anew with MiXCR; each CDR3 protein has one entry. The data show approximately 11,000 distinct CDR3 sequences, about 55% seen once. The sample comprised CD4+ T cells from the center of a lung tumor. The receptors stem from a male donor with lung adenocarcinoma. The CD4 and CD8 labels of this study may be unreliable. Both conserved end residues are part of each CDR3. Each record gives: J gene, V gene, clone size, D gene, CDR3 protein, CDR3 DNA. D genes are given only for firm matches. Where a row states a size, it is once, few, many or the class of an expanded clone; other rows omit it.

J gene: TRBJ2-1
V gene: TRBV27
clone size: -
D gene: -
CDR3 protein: CASSSIQDNEQFF
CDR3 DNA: TGTGCCAGCAGTTCAATACAGGACAATGAGCAGTTCTTC

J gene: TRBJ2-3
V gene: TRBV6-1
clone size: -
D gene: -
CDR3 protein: CASSSPSQDSGAYEQYF
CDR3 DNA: TGTGCCAGCAGCAGTCCCTCACAGGACTCTGGCGCCTACGAGCAGTATTTC

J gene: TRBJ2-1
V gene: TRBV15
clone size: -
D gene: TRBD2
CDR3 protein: CATKLAGDHNEQFF
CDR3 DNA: TGTGCCACGAAGCTAGCGGGAGACCACAATGAGCAGTTCTTC

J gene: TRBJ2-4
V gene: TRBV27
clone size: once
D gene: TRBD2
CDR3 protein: CASRCVAGLRAKNIQYF
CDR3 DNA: TGTGCCAGCAGATGCGTAGCGGGGCTGCGAGCCAAAAACATTCAGTACTTC

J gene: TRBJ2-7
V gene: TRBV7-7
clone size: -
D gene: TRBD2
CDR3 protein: CASSLASGGRYEQYF
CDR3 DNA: TGTGCTAGCAGCTTAGCTAGCGGGGGGAGGTACGAGCAGTACTTC

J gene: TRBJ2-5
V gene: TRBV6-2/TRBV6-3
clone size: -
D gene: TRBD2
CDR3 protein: CASSGGRSQDTQYF
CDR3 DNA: TGTGCGAGCAGCGGGGGCCGTAGCCAAGATACGCAGTACTTC

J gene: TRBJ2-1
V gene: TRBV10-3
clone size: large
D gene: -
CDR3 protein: CAISERASDEQFF
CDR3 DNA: TGTGCCATCAGTGAGCGAGCTAGCGATGAGCAGTTCTTC

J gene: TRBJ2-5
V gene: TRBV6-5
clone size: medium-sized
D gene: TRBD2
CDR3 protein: CASNSLADQETQYF
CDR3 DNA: TGTGCCAGCAATTCACTAGCGGACCAAGAGACCCAGTACTTC

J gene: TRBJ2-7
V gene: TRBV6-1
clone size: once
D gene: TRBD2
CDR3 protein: CASSRSGVSSYEQYF
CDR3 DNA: TGTGCCAGCAGCAGGAGCGGGGTAAGCTCCTACGAGCAGTACTTC

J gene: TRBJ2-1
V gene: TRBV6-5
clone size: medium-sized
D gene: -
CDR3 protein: CASSSTESDPYNEQFF
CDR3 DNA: TGTGCCAGCAGTTCAACCGAAAGCGACCCCTACAATGAGCAGTTCTTC

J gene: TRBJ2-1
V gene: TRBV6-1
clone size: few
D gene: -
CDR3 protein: CASSQGGEQFF
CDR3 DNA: TGTGCCAGCAGTCAGGGGGGTGAGCAGTTCTTC

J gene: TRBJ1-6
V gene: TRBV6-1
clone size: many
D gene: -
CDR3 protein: CASRVIDSPLHF
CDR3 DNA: TGTGCCAGCCGCGTAATTGATTCACCCCTCCACTTT

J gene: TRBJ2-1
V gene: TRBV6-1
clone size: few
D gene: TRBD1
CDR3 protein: CASSETRTGEQFF
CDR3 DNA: TGTGCCAGCAGTGAAACCCGGACAGGGGAGCAGTTCTTC

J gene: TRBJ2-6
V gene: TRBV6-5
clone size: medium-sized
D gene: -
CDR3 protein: CASQDNSLSGANVLTF
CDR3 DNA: TGTGCCAGTCAGGATAACTCCCTTTCTGGGGCCAACGTCCTGACTTTC

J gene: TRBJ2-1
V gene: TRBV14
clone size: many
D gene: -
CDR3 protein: CASSLGGGNNEQFF
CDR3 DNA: TGTGCCAGCAGCCTAGGGGGGGGAAACAATGAGCAGTTCTTC

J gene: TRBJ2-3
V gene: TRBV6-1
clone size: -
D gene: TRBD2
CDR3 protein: CASSKGTSGTDTQYF
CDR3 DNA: TGTGCCAGCAGTAAAGGGACTAGCGGCACAGATACGCAGTATTTT

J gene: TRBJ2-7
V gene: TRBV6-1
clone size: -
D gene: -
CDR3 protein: CASSRVNEQYF
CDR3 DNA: TGTGCCAGCTCGAGGGTAAATGAGCAGTACTTC

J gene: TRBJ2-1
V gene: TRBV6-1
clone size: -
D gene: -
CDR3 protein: CASSAGGAGGNEQFF
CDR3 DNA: TGTGCCAGCAGTGCTGGGGGGGCCGGTGGCAATGAGCAGTTCTTC

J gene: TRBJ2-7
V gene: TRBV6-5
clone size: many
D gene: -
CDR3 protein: CASSLAGTYEQYF
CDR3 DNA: TGTGCCAGCAGTTTGGCCGGTACCTACGAGCAGTACTTC

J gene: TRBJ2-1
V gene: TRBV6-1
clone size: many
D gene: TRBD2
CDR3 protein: CASSRSSGAYNEQFF
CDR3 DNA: TGTGCCAGCAGCAGGTCTAGCGGGGCATACAATGAGCAGTTCTTC

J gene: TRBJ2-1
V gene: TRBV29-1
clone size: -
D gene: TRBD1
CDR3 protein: CSAATGGAGSEQFF
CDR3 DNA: TGCAGCGCTGCGACAGGGGGCGCCGGGAGTGAGCAGTTCTTC

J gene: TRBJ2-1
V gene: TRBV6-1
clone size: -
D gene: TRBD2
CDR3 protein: CASTDPGLAGHPNEQFF
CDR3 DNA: TGTGCCAGCACCGACCCTGGGCTAGCGGGACATCCCAATGAGCAGTTCTTC

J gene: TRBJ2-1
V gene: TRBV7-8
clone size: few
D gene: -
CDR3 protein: CASSTSLYNEQFF
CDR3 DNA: TGTGCCAGCAGTACCAGTCTCTACAATGAGCAGTTCTTC

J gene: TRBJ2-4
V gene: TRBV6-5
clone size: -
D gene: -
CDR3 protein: CASSSGRSHKNTQYF
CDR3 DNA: TGTGCCAGCAGTTCGGGGCGGAGCCACAAAAACACGCAGTATTTC

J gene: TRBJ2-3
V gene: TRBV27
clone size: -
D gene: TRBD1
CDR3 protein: CASSFWDRQPDTQYF
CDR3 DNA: TGTGCCAGCAGTTTTTGGGACAGACAACCAGATACGCAGTATTTT

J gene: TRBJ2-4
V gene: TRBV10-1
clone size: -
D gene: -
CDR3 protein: CAKHRGRAKNTQYF
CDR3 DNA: TGCGCGAAGCACCGGGGCCGTGCCAAAAACACCCAGTACTTC

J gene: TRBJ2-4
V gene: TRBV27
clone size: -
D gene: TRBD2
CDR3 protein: CASRPGGLAAPRAKDIQYF
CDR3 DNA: TGTGCCAGCCGCCCTGGAGGACTAGCGGCACCGAGAGCCAAAGACATTCAGTACTTC

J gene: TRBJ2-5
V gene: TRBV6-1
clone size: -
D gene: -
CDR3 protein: CASTSGAGPGGRDQETQYF
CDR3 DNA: TGTGCCAGCACCTCCGGTGCGGGGCCCGGGGGCCGTGACCAAGAGACCCAGTACTTT

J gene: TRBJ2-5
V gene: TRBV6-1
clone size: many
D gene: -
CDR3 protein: CASSDYGMGETQYF
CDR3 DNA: TGTGCCAGCAGTGATTACGGCATGGGAGAGACCCAGTACTTC

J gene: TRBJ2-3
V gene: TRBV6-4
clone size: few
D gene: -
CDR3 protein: CAGLGGRDQETQYF
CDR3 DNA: TGTGCGGGGCTCGGGGGCCGAGACCAAGAGACGCAGTATTTT

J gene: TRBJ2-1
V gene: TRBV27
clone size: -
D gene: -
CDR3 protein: CASSLSGSSSYNEQFF
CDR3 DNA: TGTGCCAGCAGTTTATCGGGGTCGAGCTCCTACAATGAGCAGTTCTTC

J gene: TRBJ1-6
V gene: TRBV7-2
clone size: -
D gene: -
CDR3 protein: CASSLYRGAGNSPLHF
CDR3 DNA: TGTGCCAGCAGCTTATATCGGGGGGCAGGGAATTCACCCCTCCACTTT

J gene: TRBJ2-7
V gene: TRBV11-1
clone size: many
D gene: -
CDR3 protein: CASSAHSYEQYF
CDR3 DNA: TGTGCCAGCAGCGCACACTCCTACGAGCAGTACTTC

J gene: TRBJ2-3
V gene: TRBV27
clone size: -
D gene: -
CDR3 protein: CASSFLAVSTDIQYF
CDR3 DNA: TGTGCCAGCAGTTTCTTAGCGGTTAGCACAGATATTCAGTATTTT

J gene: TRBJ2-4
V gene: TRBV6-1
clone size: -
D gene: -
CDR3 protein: CASSEGGLWAKNTQYF
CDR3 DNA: TGTGCCAGCAGTGAAGGGGGGCTTTGGGCCAAAAACACGCAGTACTTC

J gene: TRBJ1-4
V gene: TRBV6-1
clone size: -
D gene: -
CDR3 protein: CASSDSTNEKLHF
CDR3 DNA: TGTGCCAGCAGTGACAGTACTAATGAAAAACTGCATTTT

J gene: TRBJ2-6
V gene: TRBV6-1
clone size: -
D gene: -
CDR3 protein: CASTPPGSGANVLTF
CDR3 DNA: TGTGCCAGCACCCCACCAGGCTCTGGGGCCAACGTCCTCACTTTC

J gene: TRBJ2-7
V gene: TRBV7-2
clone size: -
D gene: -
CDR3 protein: CASSVRSGTITYEQYF
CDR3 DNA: TGTGCCAGCAGTGTTAGATCCGGGACAATTACCTACGAGCAGTACTTC

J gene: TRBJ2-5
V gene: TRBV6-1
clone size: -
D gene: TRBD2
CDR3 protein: CASSDPGLAGRVRQYQETQYF
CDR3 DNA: TGTGCCAGCAGTGACCCGGGACTAGCGGGGAGGGTGCGACAGTACCAAGAGACCCAGTACTTC

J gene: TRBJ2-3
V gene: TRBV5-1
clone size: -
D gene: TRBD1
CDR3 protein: CASSPTGGYTDTQYF
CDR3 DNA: TGCGCCAGCAGCCCGACAGGGGGCTACACAGATACGCAGTATTTT

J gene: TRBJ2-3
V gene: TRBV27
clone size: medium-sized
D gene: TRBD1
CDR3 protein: CASSLLPGQGADTQYF
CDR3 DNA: TGTGCCAGCAGTTTACTTCCGGGACAGGGAGCAGATACGCAGTATTTT